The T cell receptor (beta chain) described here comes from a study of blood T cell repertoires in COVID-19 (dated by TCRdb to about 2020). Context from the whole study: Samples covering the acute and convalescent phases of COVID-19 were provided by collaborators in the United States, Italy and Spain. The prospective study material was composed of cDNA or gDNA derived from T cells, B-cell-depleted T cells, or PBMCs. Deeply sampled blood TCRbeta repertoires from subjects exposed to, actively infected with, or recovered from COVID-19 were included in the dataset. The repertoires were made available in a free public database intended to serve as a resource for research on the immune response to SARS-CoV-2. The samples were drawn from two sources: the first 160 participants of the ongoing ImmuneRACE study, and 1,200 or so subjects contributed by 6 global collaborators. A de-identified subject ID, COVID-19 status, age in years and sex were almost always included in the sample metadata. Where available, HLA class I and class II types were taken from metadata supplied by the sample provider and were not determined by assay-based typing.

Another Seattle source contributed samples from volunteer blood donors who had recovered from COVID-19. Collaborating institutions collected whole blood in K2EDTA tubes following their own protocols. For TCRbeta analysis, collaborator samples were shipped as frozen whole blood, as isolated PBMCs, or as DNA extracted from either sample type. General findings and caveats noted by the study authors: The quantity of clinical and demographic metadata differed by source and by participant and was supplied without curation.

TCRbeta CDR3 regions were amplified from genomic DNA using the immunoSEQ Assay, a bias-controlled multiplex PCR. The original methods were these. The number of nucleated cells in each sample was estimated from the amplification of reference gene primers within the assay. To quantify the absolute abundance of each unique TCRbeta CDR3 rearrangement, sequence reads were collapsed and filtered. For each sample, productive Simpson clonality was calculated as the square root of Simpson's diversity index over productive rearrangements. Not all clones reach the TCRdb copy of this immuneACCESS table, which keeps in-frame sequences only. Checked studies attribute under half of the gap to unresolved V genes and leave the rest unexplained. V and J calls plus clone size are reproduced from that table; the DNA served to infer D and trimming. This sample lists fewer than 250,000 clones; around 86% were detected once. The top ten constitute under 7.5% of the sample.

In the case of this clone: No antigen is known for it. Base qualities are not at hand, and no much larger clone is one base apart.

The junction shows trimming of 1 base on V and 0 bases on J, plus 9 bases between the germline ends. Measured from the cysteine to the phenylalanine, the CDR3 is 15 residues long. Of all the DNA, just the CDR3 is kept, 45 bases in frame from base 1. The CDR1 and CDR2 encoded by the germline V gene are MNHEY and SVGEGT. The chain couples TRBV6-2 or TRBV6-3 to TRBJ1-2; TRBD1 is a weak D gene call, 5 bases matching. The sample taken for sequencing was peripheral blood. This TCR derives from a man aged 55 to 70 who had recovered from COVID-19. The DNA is TGTGCCAGCAGTTACTGGGAGGACACTAACTATGGCTACACCTTC. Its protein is CASSYWEDTNYGYTF.